The 32 T cell receptor beta chains below all came from one sample that was sequenced in a study of radiotherapy plus CTLA-4 blockade in lung cancer. The method was immunoSEQ multiplex PCR; TCRdb's version includes in-frame clones alone and lacks a portion of them. The sample yields 30,000 to 35,000 clones, 65% to 75% seen once. The sample in question was peripheral blood, obtained from a patient treated with radiotherapy plus ipilimumab. These receptor sequences come from a human donor with non-small cell lung cancer who had stable disease on radiotherapy plus ipilimumab.

This chain uses TRBV7-2 with TRBJ1-2; D not certain. The germline gives CDR1 SGHTA, CDR2 FQGNSA. The CDR3 has 14 residues. Trimming pared 1 base from V and 3 bases from J, leaving 9 bases between. DNA for the CDR3: TGTGCCAGCAGCTTAGGTCCCGAGTACTATGGCTACACCTTC. Translation: CASSLGPEYYGYTF.

This chain uses TRBV5-5 with TRBJ1-2; possibly TRBD1 for D (5 bases). Trimming pared 0 bases from V and 4 bases from J, leaving 13 bases between. The germline CDR1 and CDR2 sequences are SGHKS and YYEKEE (reference sequence). The CDR3 totals 15 residues. CDR3 in DNA: TGTGCCAGCAGCTTGGTGGAGGGTGGGACCTATGGCTACACCTTC. It translates to CASSLVEGGTYGYTF.

This clone came up a few times. The V call is TRBV5-5, the J call TRBJ1-2; tentatively, D is TRBD1 (5 bases). Trimming removed 0 bases from V and 6 bases from J, with 12 bases in between. The CDR3 has 14 amino acids. Germline V gene data show CDR1 as SGHKS and CDR2 as YYEKEE (reference sequence). Written as DNA, the CDR3 is TGTGCCAGCAGCTTGGAGTTGCGGGGGGATGGCTACACCTTC. Amino acids: CASSLELRGDGYTF.

J is TRBJ2-7 and V is TRBV5-4; a possible D gene is TRBD2 (6 bases). This CDR3 has 15 residues. Between the trimmed V and J ends, which lost 0 bases and 4 bases, there was a span of 14 bases. The germline V gene has CDR1 SGHNT and CDR2 YYREEE (reference sequence). The CDR3 sequence is CASSLGSGSGYEQYF. The CDR3 coding sequence is TGTGCCAGCAGCTTGGGTTCCGGGAGTGGGTACGAGCAGTACTTC.

Comment on this clone: The junction departs from the called germline gene at one end, perhaps through a read error. V gene TRBV27 combines with J gene TRBJ1-2; D uncertain. The CDR3 is 13 residues long. Germline V CDR1 and CDR2: MNHEY, SMNVEV (reference sequence). The CDR3 nucleotides read TGTGCCAGCAGTATGACCGCGTACTATGGCTACGCCTTC. It yields the protein CASSMTAYYGYAF.

The rearrangement joins TRBV6-4 to TRBJ2-5; TRBD2 might be the D (5 bases). This CDR3 is 14 amino acids long. The germline CDR1 and CDR2 sequences are MRHNA and SNTAGT. The V gene lost 6 bases and the J gene lost 5 bases, with 16 bases spanning the gap. DNA for the CDR3: TGTGCCAGCAGGACTGACGGGATCATGGAGACCCAGTACTTC. This codes for CASRTDGIMETQYF.

The V and J genes are TRBV14 and TRBJ1-2; D is ambiguous. The germline gives CDR1 SGHDN, CDR2 FVKESK. CDR3 length: 13 amino acids. Trimming took off 7 bases at V and 4 bases at J, with 13 bases between the two ends. The CDR3 loop reads CASTPGVGYGYTF. CDR3 DNA: TGTGCCAGCACCCCTGGAGTCGGCTATGGCTACACCTTC.

Here the CDR3 DNA reads TGTGCCAGCGGCCATAGAGTCTTGGCGGGGGCCAACGTCCTGACTTTC. This codes for CASGHRVLAGANVLTF. The V and J genes are TRBV11-1 and TRBJ2-6; D is uncertain. Germline V gives CDR1 SGHAT, CDR2 FQDESV (reference sequence). The V end lost 8 bases, the J end lost 4 bases, and 18 bases lay between the germline ends. The CDR3 consists of 16 residues.

This clone has a handful of counts. The rearrangement joins TRBV7-8 to TRBJ2-1; 13 bases map to TRBD2. This CDR3 comprises 21 residues. CDR1 SGHVS and CDR2 FQNEAQ come from the germline V gene. V gave up 4 bases and J gave up 8 bases; unmatched junction bases: 23. The CDR3 is CASSSGGRWFQRTSGSDEQFF. CDR3 nucleotides: TGTGCCAGCAGCTCAGGGGGGAGGTGGTTTCAAAGGACTAGCGGGAGTGATGAGCAGTTCTTC. Looking up the rest from reference TRBV7-8 and TRBJ2-1 gives the full variable domain: GAGVSQSPRYKVAKRGQDVALRCDPISGHVSLFWYQQALGQGPEFLTYFQNEAQLDKSGLPSDRFFAERPEGSVSTLKIQRTQQEDSAVYLCASSSGGRWFQRTSGSDEQFFGPGTRLTVL.

The chain recombines TRBV23-1 with TRBJ1-4; maybe TRBD1 (5 bases). TRBV23-1 is an ORF for which the function is uncertain. This CDR3 is built from 18 residues. V was trimmed by 10 bases and J by 4 bases, leaving 28 bases between them. The CDR3 protein is CATTRLHRPLTLNEKLFF. For the CDR3, the DNA is TGCGCCACCACCCGCCTGCACAGGCCCCTGACCCTTAATGAAAAACTGTTTTTT.

The V and J genes are TRBV18 and TRBJ1-2; tentative D call: TRBD1 (5 bases). This CDR3 contains 13 residues. Deletions cut 2 bases from V and 4 bases from J, with 8 bases between. Germline-derived CDR1 and CDR2 are KGHSH and LQKENI. In nucleotides, the CDR3 is TGTGCCAGCTCACCAGAGACAGCCTATGGCTACACCTTC. It translates to CASSPETAYGYTF.

This rearrangement joins TRBV25-1 to TRBJ2-2; D is possibly TRBD1 (6 bases). V dropped 2 bases and J dropped 3 bases, with 13 bases sitting between them. CDR3 length: 16 residues. CDR1 and CDR2 (germline): MGHDK, SYGVNS. This chain's CDR3 is CASSETGYGHTGELFF. CDR3 bases: TGTGCCAGCAGTGAAACAGGGTATGGGCACACCGGGGAGCTGTTTTTT.

This chain uses TRBV7-9 with TRBJ1-4; unclear D gene. Trimming shortened V by 4 bases and J by 2 bases, and 11 bases separated the two germline ends. This CDR3 contains 15 residues. Germline-derived CDR1 and CDR2 are SEHNR and FQNEAQ (reference sequence). This CDR3 is CASSSIGSTNEKLFF. CDR3 sequence (DNA): TGTGCCAGCAGCTCCATAGGGAGCACTAATGAAAAACTGTTTTTT. Full variable domain (missing parts from reference TRBV7-9 and TRBJ1-4): DTGVSQNPRHKITKRGQNVTFRCDPISEHNRLYWYRQTLGQGPEFLTYFQNEAQLEKSRLLSDRFSAERPKGSFSTLEIQRTEQGDSAMYLCASSSIGSTNEKLFFGSGTQLSVL.

This clone has just a few counts. This chain links TRBV18 with TRBJ2-7; D gene unclear. This CDR3 is built from 11 residues. The V end was cut by 2 bases, the J end by 5 bases, with 4 bases between. Germline V gives CDR1 KGHSH, CDR2 LQKENI. The CDR3 bases are TGTGCCAGCTCACCAGGCCACGAGCAGTACTTC. As protein: CASSPGHEQYF.

The chain links TRBV5-6 to TRBJ1-3; D call uncertain. V lost 4 bases and J lost 2, with 10 bases in between. This CDR3 contains 14 residues. Germline-derived CDR1 and CDR2 are SGHDT and YYEEEE. The CDR3 DNA reads as TGTGCCAGCAGCCGAGGCCTGGCTGGAAACACCATATATTTT. Amino acids: CASSRGLAGNTIYF.

The rearrangement joins TRBV7-2 to TRBJ1-2, with D possibly TRBD1 on 5 matching bases. Germline values: CDR1 SGHTA, CDR2 FQGNSA. The CDR3 spans 13 residues. V was cut by 5 bases and J by 3 bases, with 10 bases left in between. The CDR3 reads CASSAGLDYGYTF. The CDR3 DNA sequence: TGTGCCAGCAGCGCAGGGTTGGACTATGGCTACACCTTC.

The chain carries TRBV18 and TRBJ2-3, with D unclear. The CDR3 has 13 residues. Germline V gene lookup returns CDR1 KGHSH and CDR2 LQKENI. Trimming stripped 3 bases from V and 6 bases from J, with 10 bases between. The CDR3 coding sequence is TGTGCCAGCTCACCCGCTGGGCCGGATACGCAGTATTTT. This encodes CASSPAGPDTQYF.

As to this clone: One base away lies a much larger clone, so this may be a sequencing read error. The chain employs TRBV11-2 and TRBJ1-1; D is ambiguous. The CDR3 is 13 residues long. Germline CDR1 and CDR2: SGHAT and FQNNGV. V was shortened by 0 bases and J by 0 bases, with 2 bases between the two germline ends. The CDR3 sequence: CASSLDVNTEAFF. In nucleotides, the CDR3 is TGTGCCAGCAGCTTAGATGTGAACACTGAAGCTTTCTTT. The variable domain in full, completed from reference TRBV11-2 and TRBJ1-1, reads EAGVAQSPRYKIIEKRQSVAFWCNPISGHATLYWYQQILGQGPKLLIQFQNNGVVDDSQLPKDRFSAERLKGVDSTLKIQPAKLEDSAVYLCASSLDVNTEAFFGQGTRLTVV.

V is TRBV29-1 and J is TRBJ2-3, with unresolved D. Trimming pared 3 bases from V and 1 base from J, leaving 8 bases between. Germline CDR1 and CDR2: SQVTM and ANQGSEA. The CDR3 has 13 residues. The DNA of the CDR3 is TGCAGCGTTGATGTGCAGGGCACAGATACGCAGTATTTT. This gives the protein CSVDVQGTDTQYF.

This clone was recorded a few times. J is TRBJ2-7 and V is TRBV7-2; D is uncertain. Between the trimmed V and J ends, which lost 2 bases and 4 bases, there was a span of 12 bases. Germline lookup yields CDR1 SGHTA and CDR2 FQGNSA. This CDR3 is 14 amino acids long. The CDR3 here is CASSLRRGVYEQYF. For the CDR3, the DNA is TGTGCCAGCAGCTTAAGGCGAGGAGTTTACGAGCAGTACTTC. The complete variable domain, with remaining parts taken from reference TRBV7-2 and TRBJ2-7, reads GAGVSQSPSNKVTEKGKDVELRCDPISGHTALYWYRQSLGQGLEFLIYFQGNSAPDKSGLPSDRFSAERTGGSVSTLTIQRTQQEDSAVYLCASSLRRGVYEQYFGPGTRLTVT.

V is TRBV14 and J is TRBJ2-7; TRBD2 matches 8 bases. Trimming removed 7 bases from V and 6 bases from J; junction bases left unmatched: 17. CDR3 length: 16 amino acids. Germline V CDR1 and CDR2: SGHDN, FVKESK. Here the CDR3 reads CASTPVHKRESLEQYF. The CDR3 DNA reads as TGTGCCAGCACCCCGGTTCACAAGCGGGAGTCTCTCGAGCAGTACTTC.

The gene calls are TRBV11-2 and TRBJ1-2; 11 nucleotides align to TRBD1. Germline V gene sequence: CDR1 SGHAT, CDR2 FQNNGV. V was clipped by 5 bases and J by 4 bases; unmatched bases: 12. This CDR3 region has 17 residues. The CDR3 loop is CASSPPPGQGEVYGYTF. For the CDR3, the DNA is TGTGCCAGCAGCCCACCCCCGGGACAGGGGGAGGTCTATGGCTACACCTTC.

V usage is TRBV7-9 and J usage is TRBJ2-3; D is unclear. CDR3 length equals 16 residues. V lost 5 bases, J lost 1 base, and 16 bases lay in between. Germline CDR1 reads SEHNR; CDR2 reads FQNEAQ (reference sequence). DNA of the CDR3: TGTGCCAGCAGCCCACCGTTGCGAAGGGGCACAGATACGCAGTATTTT. Protein: CASSPPLRRGTDTQYF.

The chain couples TRBV6-1 to TRBJ1-5; no definite D call. The CDR3 covers 13 residues. Per the germline V gene, CDR1 is MNHNS and CDR2 is SASEGT. V gave up 0 bases and J gave up 9 bases, with 9 bases separating them. The CDR3 DNA reads as TGTGCCAGCAGTGAAGCGCTTACGAGGCCCCAGCATTTT. This codes for CASSEALTRPQHF.

As DNA, the CDR3 is TGTGCCAGCAAGCGGTCAGCCGGAAACACCATATATTTT. Encoded protein: CASKRSAGNTIYF. The chain links TRBV27 to TRBJ1-3; no firm D call. V was pared by 7 bases and J by 4 bases, with 11 bases between. Germline CDR1 and CDR2: MNHEY and SMNVEV (reference sequence). The CDR3 contains 13 residues.

This clone was seen a single time. The CDR3 DNA reads as TGTGCCAGCAGCGTAGTAGGAGGGGCCGGGGAGCTGTTTTTT. This gives the protein CASSVVGGAGELFF. The rearrangement joins TRBV9 to TRBJ2-2; TRBD2 might be the D (6 bases). Deletions cut 0 bases from V and 6 bases from J, with 9 bases between. The CDR3 covers 14 residues. Germline values: CDR1 SGDLS, CDR2 YYNGEE. Complete variable domain (other parts from reference TRBV9 and TRBJ2-2): DSGVTQTPKHLITATGQRVTLRCSPRSGDLSVYWYQQSLDQGLQFLIQYYNGEERAKGNILERFSAQQFPDLHSELNLSSLELGDSALYFCASSVVGGAGELFFGEGSRLTVL.

This chain links TRBV4-1 with TRBJ2-1; TRBD2 matches 7 bases. The CDR3 runs 16 residues. CDR1 MGHRA and CDR2 YSYEKL come from the germline V gene. The V and J ends lost 0 bases and 7 bases, in that order; junction bases with no gene match: 9. CDR3 loop: CASSQDRRGRWNEQFF. CDR3 coding DNA: TGCGCCAGCAGCCAAGATCGTCGCGGGAGATGGAATGAGCAGTTCTTC.

The V call is TRBV5-4, the J call TRBJ2-2; the match to TRBD2 covers 13 bases. This CDR3 contains 15 residues. Germline V gene lookup returns CDR1 SGHNT and CDR2 YYREEE (reference sequence). Losses at the gene ends were 4 bases for V and 7 bases for J; bases not matched to a gene: 4. DNA for the CDR3: TGTGCCAGCAGCCCCGGGACTAGCGGGAACGGGGAGCTGTTTTTT. This gives the protein CASSPGTSGNGELFF.

The chain links TRBV7-9 to TRBJ1-3; no reliable D call. Trimming shortened V by 4 bases and J by 4 bases, and 14 bases separated the two germline ends. Germline values: CDR1 SEHNR, CDR2 FQNEAQ (reference sequence). There are 15 residues in the CDR3. The CDR3 is CASSSWTRRGNTIYF. CDR3 DNA sequence: TGTGCCAGCAGCTCTTGGACTCGGAGAGGAAACACCATATATTTT.

The rearrangement uses TRBV14 and TRBJ2-1; 9 positions match TRBD2. Germline-derived CDR1 and CDR2 are SGHDN and FVKESK. V was clipped by 0 bases and J by 9 bases; unmatched bases: 9. The CDR3 consists of 16 residues. The chain's CDR3 is CASSQDRLAGWGEQFF. CDR3 sequence (DNA): TGTGCCAGCAGCCAAGATCGCCTAGCGGGATGGGGTGAGCAGTTCTTC.

The V and J genes are TRBV5-4 and TRBJ2-1, with TRBD2 identical over 7 bases. Germline V gene lookup returns CDR1 SGHNT and CDR2 YYREEE (reference sequence). This CDR3 region has 16 residues. Unmatched junction bases numbered 8, after V lost 3 bases and J lost 2 bases. CDR3 nucleotides: TGTGCCAGCAGCTCGAGGACTAGTGTTCCCTACAATGAGCAGTTCTTC. This codes for CASSSRTSVPYNEQFF.

The J gene is TRBJ2-5, the V gene TRBV7-3, with 10 nucleotides matching TRBD2. Per the germline V gene, CDR1 is SGHTA and CDR2 is FQGTGA. This CDR3 spans 16 amino acids. V lost 5 bases and J lost 5; bases outside the gene matches: 11. The CDR3 nucleotides read TGTGCCAGCAGCCCTGGGCGGACTAGCGGTTCGGAGACCCAGTACTTC. Protein: CASSPGRTSGSETQYF.